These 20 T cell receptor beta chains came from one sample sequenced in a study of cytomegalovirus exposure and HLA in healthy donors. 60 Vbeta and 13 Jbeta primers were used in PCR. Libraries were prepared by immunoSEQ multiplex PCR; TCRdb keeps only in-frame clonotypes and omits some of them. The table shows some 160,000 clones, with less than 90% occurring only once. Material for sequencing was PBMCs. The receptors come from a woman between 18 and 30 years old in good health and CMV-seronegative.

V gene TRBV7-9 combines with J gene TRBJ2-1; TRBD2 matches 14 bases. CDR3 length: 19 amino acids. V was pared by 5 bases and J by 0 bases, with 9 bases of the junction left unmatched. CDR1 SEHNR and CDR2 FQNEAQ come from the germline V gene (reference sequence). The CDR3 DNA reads TGTGCCAGCAGCGAGGGACTAGCGGGAGCCTCGAGCTCCTACAATGAGCAGTTCTTC. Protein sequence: CASSEGLAGASSSYNEQFF.

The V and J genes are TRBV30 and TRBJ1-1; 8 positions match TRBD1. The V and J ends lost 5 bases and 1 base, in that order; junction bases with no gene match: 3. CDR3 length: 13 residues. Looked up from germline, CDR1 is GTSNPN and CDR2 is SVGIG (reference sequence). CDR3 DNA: TGTGCCTGGGGGACAGGATCGAACACTGAAGCTTTCTTT. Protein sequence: CAWGTGSNTEAFF.

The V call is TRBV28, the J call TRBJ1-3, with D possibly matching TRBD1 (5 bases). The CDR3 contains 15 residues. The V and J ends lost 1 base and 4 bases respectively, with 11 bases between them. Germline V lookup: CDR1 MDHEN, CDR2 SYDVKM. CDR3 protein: CASSLSFGAGNTIYF. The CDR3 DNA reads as TGTGCCAGCAGTTTATCGTTTGGGGCCGGAAACACCATATATTTT.

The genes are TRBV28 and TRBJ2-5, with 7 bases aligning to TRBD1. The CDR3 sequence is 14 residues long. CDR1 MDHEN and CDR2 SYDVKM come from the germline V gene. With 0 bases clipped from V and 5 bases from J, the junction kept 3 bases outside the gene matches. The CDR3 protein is CASSLWRGGETQYF. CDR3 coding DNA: TGTGCCAGCAGTTTATGGAGAGGGGGCGAGACCCAGTACTTC.

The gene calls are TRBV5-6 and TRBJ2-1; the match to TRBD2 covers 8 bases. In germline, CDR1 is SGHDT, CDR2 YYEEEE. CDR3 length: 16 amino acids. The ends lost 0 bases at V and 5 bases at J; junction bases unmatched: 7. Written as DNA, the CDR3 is TGTGCCAGCAGCTTGGAGTGGCGGGAGGTCGACAATGAGCAGTTCTTC. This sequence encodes CASSLEWREVDNEQFF.

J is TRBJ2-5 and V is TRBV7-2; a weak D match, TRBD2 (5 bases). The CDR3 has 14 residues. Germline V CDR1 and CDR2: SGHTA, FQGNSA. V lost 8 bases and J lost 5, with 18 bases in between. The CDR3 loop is CASGKREFWETQYF. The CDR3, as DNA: TGTGCCAGCGGGAAGAGGGAGTTCTGGGAGACCCAGTACTTC.

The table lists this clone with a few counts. CDR3 DNA sequence: TGTGCCAGCAGCCGGTCCGTCTCCTCTGGAAACACCATATATTTT. It codes for CASSRSVSSGNTIYF. The chain links TRBV6-5 to TRBJ1-3; D is unclear. In germline, CDR1 is MNHEY, CDR2 SVGAGI. The V and J ends lost 6 bases and 0 bases respectively, with 12 bases between them. The CDR3 spans 15 residues.

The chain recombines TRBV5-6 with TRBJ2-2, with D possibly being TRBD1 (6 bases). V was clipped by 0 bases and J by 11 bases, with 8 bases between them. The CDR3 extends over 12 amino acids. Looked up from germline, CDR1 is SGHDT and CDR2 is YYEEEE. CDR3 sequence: CASSLGGPELFF. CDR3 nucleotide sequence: TGTGCCAGCAGCTTGGGGGGGCCTGAGCTGTTTTTT.

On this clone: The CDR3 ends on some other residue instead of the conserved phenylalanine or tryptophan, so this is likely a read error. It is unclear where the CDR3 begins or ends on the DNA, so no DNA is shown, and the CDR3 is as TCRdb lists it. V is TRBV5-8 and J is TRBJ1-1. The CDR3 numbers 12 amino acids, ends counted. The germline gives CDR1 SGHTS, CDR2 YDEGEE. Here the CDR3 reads CASSRGGGGLSV.

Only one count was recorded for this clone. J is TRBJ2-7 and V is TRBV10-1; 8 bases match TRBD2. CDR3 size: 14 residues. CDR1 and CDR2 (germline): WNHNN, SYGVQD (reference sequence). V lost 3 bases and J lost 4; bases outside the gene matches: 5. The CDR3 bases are TGCGCCAGCAGTGACGAGCGGGAGTTGTACGAGCAGTACTTC. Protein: CASSDERELYEQYF.

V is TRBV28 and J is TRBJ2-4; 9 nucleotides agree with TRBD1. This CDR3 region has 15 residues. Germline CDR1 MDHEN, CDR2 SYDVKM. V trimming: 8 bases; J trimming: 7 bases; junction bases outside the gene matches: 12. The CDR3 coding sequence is TGTGCCAGCGAATCACCGGGACAGGGAAGGAACATTCAGTACTTC. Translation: CASESPGQGRNIQYF.

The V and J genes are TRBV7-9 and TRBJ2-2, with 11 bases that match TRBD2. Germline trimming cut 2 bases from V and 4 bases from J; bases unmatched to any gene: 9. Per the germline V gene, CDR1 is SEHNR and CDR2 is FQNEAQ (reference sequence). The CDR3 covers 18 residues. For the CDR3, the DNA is TGTGCCAGCAGCTTAAGGGCTAGCGGGAGGACAGTCACCGGGGAGCTGTTTTTT. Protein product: CASSLRASGRTVTGELFF. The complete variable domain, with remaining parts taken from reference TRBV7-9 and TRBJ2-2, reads DTGVSQNPRHKITKRGQNVTFRCDPISEHNRLYWYRQTLGQGPEFLTYFQNEAQLEKSRLLSDRFSAERPKGSFSTLEIQRTEQGDSAMYLCASSLRASGRTVTGELFFGEGSRLTVL.

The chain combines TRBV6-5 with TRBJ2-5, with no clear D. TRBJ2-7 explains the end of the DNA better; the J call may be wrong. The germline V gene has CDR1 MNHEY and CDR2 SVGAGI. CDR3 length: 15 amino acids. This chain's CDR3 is CASTLSQDLSYEQYF. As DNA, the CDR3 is TGTGCCAGCACTCTATCCCAAGACTTATCCTACGAGCAGTACTTC.

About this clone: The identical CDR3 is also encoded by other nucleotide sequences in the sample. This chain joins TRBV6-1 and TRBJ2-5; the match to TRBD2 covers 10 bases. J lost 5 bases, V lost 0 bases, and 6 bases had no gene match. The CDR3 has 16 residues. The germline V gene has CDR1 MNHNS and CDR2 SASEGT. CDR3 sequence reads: CASSEALSGRGETQYF. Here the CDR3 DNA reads TGTGCCAGCAGTGAAGCGCTGAGCGGGAGGGGGGAGACCCAGTACTTC.

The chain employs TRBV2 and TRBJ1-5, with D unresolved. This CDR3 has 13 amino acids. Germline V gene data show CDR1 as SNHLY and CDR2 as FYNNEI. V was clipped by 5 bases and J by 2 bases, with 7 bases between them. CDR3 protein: CASSQEGNQPQHF. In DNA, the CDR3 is TGTGCCAGCAGTCAGGAGGGCAATCAGCCCCAGCATTTT.

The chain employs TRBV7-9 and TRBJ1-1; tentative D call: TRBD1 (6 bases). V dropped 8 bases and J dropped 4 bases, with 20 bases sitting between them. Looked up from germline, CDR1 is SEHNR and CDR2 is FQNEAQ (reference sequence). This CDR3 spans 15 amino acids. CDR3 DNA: TGTGCCAGCGGGGGCCTTGCGCTTTCGGGCACTGAAGCTTTCTTT. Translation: CASGGLALSGTEAFF.

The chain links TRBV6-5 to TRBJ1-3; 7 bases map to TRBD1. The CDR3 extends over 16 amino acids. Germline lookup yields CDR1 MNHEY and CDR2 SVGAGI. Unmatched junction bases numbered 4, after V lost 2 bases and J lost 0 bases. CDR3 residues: CASSYATGASGNTIYF. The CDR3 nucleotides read TGTGCCAGCAGTTACGCAACAGGGGCCTCTGGAAACACCATATATTTT.

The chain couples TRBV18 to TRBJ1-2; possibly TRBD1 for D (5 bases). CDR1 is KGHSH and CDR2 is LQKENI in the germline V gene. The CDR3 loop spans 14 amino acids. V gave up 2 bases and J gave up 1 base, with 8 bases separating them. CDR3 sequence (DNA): TGTGCCAGCTCACCAGACAGCTTTAACTATGGCTACACCTTC. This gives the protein CASSPDSFNYGYTF.

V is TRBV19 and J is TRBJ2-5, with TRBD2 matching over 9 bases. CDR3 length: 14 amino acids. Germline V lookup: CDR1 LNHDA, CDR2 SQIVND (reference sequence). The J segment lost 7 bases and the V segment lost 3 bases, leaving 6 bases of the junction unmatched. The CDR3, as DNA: TGTGCCAGTAGTATTAGCGGGGGCCTGGGGACCCAGTACTTC. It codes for CASSISGGLGTQYF.

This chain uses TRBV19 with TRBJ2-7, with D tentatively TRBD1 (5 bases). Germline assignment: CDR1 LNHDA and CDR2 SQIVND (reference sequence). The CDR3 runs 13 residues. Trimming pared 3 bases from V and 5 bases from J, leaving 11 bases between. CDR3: CASSIAGWDEQYF. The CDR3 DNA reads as TGTGCCAGTAGTATTGCAGGGTGGGACGAGCAGTACTTC.